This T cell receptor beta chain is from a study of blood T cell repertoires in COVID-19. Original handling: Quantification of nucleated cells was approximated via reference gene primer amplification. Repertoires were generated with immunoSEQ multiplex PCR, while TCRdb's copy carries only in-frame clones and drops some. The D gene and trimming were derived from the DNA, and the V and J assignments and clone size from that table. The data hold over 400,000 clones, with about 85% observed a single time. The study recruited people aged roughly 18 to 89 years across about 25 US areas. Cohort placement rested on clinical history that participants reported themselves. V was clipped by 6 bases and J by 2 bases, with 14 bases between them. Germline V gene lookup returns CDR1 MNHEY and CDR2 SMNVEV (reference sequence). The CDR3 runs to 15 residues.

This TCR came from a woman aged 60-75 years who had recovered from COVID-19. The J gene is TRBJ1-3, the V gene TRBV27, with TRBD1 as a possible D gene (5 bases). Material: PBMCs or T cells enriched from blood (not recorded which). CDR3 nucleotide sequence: TGTGCCAGCAGCGCATCAGGGATGACTGGAAACACCATATATTTT. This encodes CASSASGMTGNTIYF.